The clone carrying this T cell receptor (beta chain) is a singleton in its sample. Its specificity is unknown. This record comes from a study of identical twins. General study findings and limits: Cross-sectional statistical analysis, not tracking of the same donors, underpinned the conclusions.

Template switching supplied a universal primer site; unique molecular identifiers were carried on the cDNA. TCRdb reprocessed the 5' RACE reads via MiXCR and lists one record per CDR3 protein. In the table there are 500,000 to 550,000 distinct CDR3 sequences, around 22% of which are singletons. Healthy Caucasians were all of the donors. V lost 0 bases and J lost 0, with 8 bases in between. This CDR3 region has 14 residues. The V gene's germline CDR1 is DFQATT and CDR2 SNEGSKA (reference sequence). The sample also formed part of further work on yellow fever vaccine responses in identical twins.

The clonotype comes from a woman under 30 in good health. The sample was CD4+ T cells sorted from blood. The rearrangement links TRBV20-1 to TRBJ2-5; D ambiguous. Written as DNA, the CDR3 is TGCAGTGCTAGAGATTCTCACAACCAAGAGACCCAGTACTTC. This gives the protein CSARDSHNQETQYF.